The next 32 T cell receptor beta chains were all read from a single sample in a study of cytomegalovirus exposure and HLA in healthy donors. The primer mix had 60 Vbeta and 13 Jbeta primers. TCRdb's table, derived via immunoSEQ multiplex PCR, lists solely in-frame clones and lacks some. In the table there are some 210,000 clones, 60% to 80% of which are singletons. The sequencing input was PBMCs. The receptors come from a male donor in good health and CMV-seronegative.

The chain uses TRBV29-1 and TRBJ2-7, with 7 nucleotides matching TRBD1. Looked up from germline, CDR1 is SQVTM and CDR2 is ANQGSEA. V shed 7 bases and J 6 bases; nucleotides not matched to a gene: 15. The CDR3 extends over 14 amino acids. CDR3 DNA sequence: TGCAGCGACTCGGAACAGGGGTTCAGGTGCGAGCAGTACTTC. Translating gives CSDSEQGFRCEQYF.

In its sample, this clone was seen once. This sequence joins TRBV11-2 and TRBJ2-2, with TRBD1 identical over 7 bases. The CDR3 contains 14 residues. V trimming: 5 bases; J trimming: 8 bases; junction bases outside the gene matches: 8. Germline CDR1 is SGHAT and CDR2 is FQNNGV. This CDR3 is CASSTRQGTGELFF. The CDR3 DNA follows: TGTGCCAGCAGCACCCGACAGGGTACAGGGGAGCTGTTTTTT.

The chain is built from TRBV27 and TRBJ2-4; the D is unclear. The CDR3 has 11 amino acids. V was clipped by 6 bases and J by 16 bases, with 16 bases between them. Germline assignment: CDR1 MNHEY and CDR2 SMNVEV (reference sequence). CDR3: CASRSGPSAYF. The CDR3, as DNA: TGTGCCAGCAGATCTGGGCCCTCCGCATACTTC.

This chain uses TRBV2 with TRBJ2-2; D may be TRBD1 (5 bases). V shed 3 bases and J shed 5 bases, with 13 bases lying between them. There are 15 residues in the CDR3. Per the germline V gene, CDR1 is SNHLY and CDR2 is FYNNEI. For the CDR3, the DNA is TGTGCCAGCAGTGAGATCAGGGTTAGGACCGGGGAGCTGTTTTTT. Translated: CASSEIRVRTGELFF.

The V call is TRBV9, the J call TRBJ2-3; 13 bases map to TRBD2. V lost 6 bases, J lost 0 bases, and 10 bases stayed unmatched. Germline V CDR1 and CDR2: SGDLS, YYNGEE. The CDR3 consists of 18 residues. CDR3 protein: CASTLLAGGGLSTDTQYF. Written as DNA, the CDR3 is TGTGCCAGCACCCTACTAGCGGGAGGGGGACTGAGCACAGATACGCAGTATTTT.

The J gene is TRBJ2-2, the V gene TRBV7-7; 8 bases match TRBD2. The CDR3 spans 15 residues. Looked up from germline, CDR1 is SSHAT and CDR2 is FNYEAQ (reference sequence). Trimming took 5 bases from V and 7 from J; bases not matched to a gene: 9. As DNA, the CDR3 is TGTGCCAGCAGCAAAAAAGCGGGAGCCGGCGGGGAGCTGTTTTTT. Amino acid sequence: CASSKKAGAGGELFF.

The chain joins TRBV2 to TRBJ1-1, with D perhaps TRBD1 (5 bases). The CDR3 has 13 amino acids. Germline V gene sequence: CDR1 SNHLY, CDR2 FYNNEI. V gave up 6 bases and J gave up 5 bases, with 13 bases separating them. The CDR3 loop is CASSRDSSTEAFF. CDR3 in DNA: TGTGCCAGCAGCAGAGACAGTAGTACTGAAGCTTTCTTT.

The chain employs TRBV28 and TRBJ2-1; 12 nucleotides agree with TRBD2. V dropped 5 bases and J dropped 9; count of bases not matched to a gene: 8. Germline V lookup: CDR1 MDHEN, CDR2 SYDVKM. CDR3 length: 15 residues. CDR3 DNA: TGTGCCAGCAGTCCCCTAGCGGGAGGGTTTGGTGAGCAGTTCTTC. As protein: CASSPLAGGFGEQFF.

This chain links TRBV9 with TRBJ2-3; unclear D gene. CDR3 length: 12 residues. Germline V CDR1 and CDR2: SGDLS, YYNGEE. The ends were cut back, 2 bases at V and 4 bases at J, with 5 bases in the middle. The CDR3 here is CASSVLADTQYF. CDR3 bases: TGTGCCAGCAGCGTTCTAGCAGATACGCAGTATTTT. The variable domain in full, with the rest retrieved from reference TRBV9 and TRBJ2-3, is DSGVTQTPKHLITATGQRVTLRCSPRSGDLSVYWYQQSLDQGLQFLIQYYNGEERAKGNILERFSAQQFPDLHSELNLSSLELGDSALYFCASSVLADTQYFGPGTRLTVL.

The gene calls are TRBV6-4 and TRBJ1-6, with D possibly TRBD1 on 5 matching bases. V was trimmed by 3 bases and J by 9 bases, leaving 21 bases between them. Germline CDR1 is MRHNA and CDR2 is SNTAGT. The length of the CDR3 is 17 residues. In DNA form, the CDR3 reads TGTGCCAGCAGTGAAAACAGGCCACGTATGGTCGCTTCACCCCTCCACTTT. This translates into CASSENRPRMVASPLHF.

The chain recombines TRBV19 with TRBJ2-7; D possibly corresponds to TRBD1 (6 bases). V lost 5 bases and J 7 bases, leaving 18 bases between the germline ends. The CDR3 length is 14 residues. Germline CDR1 reads LNHDA; CDR2 reads SQIVND (reference sequence). The CDR3 loop is CASSDTGTRGEQYF. CDR3 in DNA: TGTGCCAGTAGTGATACCGGGACAAGAGGAGAGCAGTACTTC.

This clone was picked up one time. V gene TRBV5-1 combines with J gene TRBJ1-2; D unclear. The germline CDR1 and CDR2 sequences are SGHRS and YFSETQ. V was cut by 0 bases and J by 6 bases, with 12 bases left in between. The CDR3 covers 14 residues. Here the CDR3 DNA reads TGCGCCAGCAGCTTGGGGTCGGGGAGTAATGGCTACACCTTC. As protein: CASSLGSGSNGYTF.

The genes are TRBV20-1 and TRBJ1-2, with TRBD1 as a possible D gene (5 bases). The CDR3 is 11 amino acids. Trimming stripped 4 bases from V and 7 bases from J, with 10 bases between. The germline gives CDR1 DFQATT, CDR2 SNEGSKA (reference sequence). CDR3 region: CSATGPGGYTF. The CDR3 bases are TGCAGTGCTACAGGGCCGGGTGGCTACACCTTC.

V usage is TRBV5-1 and J usage is TRBJ2-3; D uncertain. The CDR3 contains 14 residues. Germline values: CDR1 SGHRS, CDR2 YFSETQ. Trimming took 8 bases from V and 0 from J, leaving 13 bases between them. CDR3 residues: CASSIALSTDTQYF. The CDR3 nucleotides are TGCGCCAGTTCGATCGCGCTAAGCACAGATACGCAGTATTTT.

The V call is TRBV7-9, the J call TRBJ2-4; TRBD1 matches 10 bases. The CDR3 spans 15 residues. Germline V CDR1 and CDR2: SEHNR, FQNEAQ (reference sequence). The ends lost 6 bases at V and 6 bases at J; junction bases unmatched: 8. In nucleotides, the CDR3 is TGTGCCAGCAGTCAGACAGGGGGCAATCGAAACATTCAGTACTTC. This codes for CASSQTGGNRNIQYF.

V usage is TRBV6-1 and J usage is TRBJ1-1; D ambiguous. CDR1 and CDR2 (germline): MNHNS, SASEGT. The CDR3 loop spans 13 amino acids. This CDR3 is CTLIGKRNTEAFF. CDR3 sequence (DNA): TGTACCCTCATCGGGAAAAGGAACACTGAAGCTTTCTTT.

A few counts support this clone. This sequence joins TRBV19 and TRBJ2-7, with a tentative D call TRBD1 (5 bases). The CDR3 is made up of 13 amino acids. Trimming took 6 bases from V and 0 from J, leaving 9 bases between them. The germline V gene has CDR1 LNHDA and CDR2 SQIVND (reference sequence). The CDR3 here is CASSLRVSYEQYF. For the CDR3, the DNA is TGTGCCAGTAGCCTCAGGGTCTCCTACGAGCAGTACTTC. Looking up the rest from reference TRBV19 and TRBJ2-7 gives the full variable domain: DGGITQSPKYLFRKEGQNVTLSCEQNLNHDAMYWYRQDPGQGLRLIYYSQIVNDFQKGDIAEGYSVSREKKESFPLTVTSAQKNPTAFYLCASSLRVSYEQYFGPGTRLTVT.

The V call is TRBV21-1, the J call TRBJ2-4; whether TRBD2, the table's D call, matches the DNA was not checked. TRBV21-1 is termed a pseudogene. The CDR3 totals 15 residues. The CDR3 loop is CASSKNGKLSNIQYF. The CDR3 nucleotides are TGTGCCAGCAGCAAAAACGGGAAACTATCGAACATTCAGTACTTC.

V gene TRBV4-1 combines with J gene TRBJ2-7, with 7 nucleotides matching TRBD1. V gave up 5 bases and J gave up 2 bases; unmatched junction bases: 12. The CDR3 extends over 16 amino acids. The germline gives CDR1 MGHRA, CDR2 YSYEKL. The CDR3 region is CASSVTLSGQTYEQYF. In DNA form, the CDR3 reads TGCGCCAGCAGCGTCACTCTATCGGGACAGACCTACGAGCAGTACTTC.

This clone appeared once. The chain is built from TRBV5-1 and TRBJ2-7; 7 bases line up with TRBD1. The V gene's germline CDR1 is SGHRS and CDR2 YFSETQ. This CDR3 is 15 amino acids long. Trimming at V came to 4 bases and at J to 0 bases, leaving 7 bases not matched to a gene. CDR3 region: CASSADRASSYEQYF. CDR3 nucleotides: TGCGCCAGCAGCGCTGACAGGGCTAGCTCCTACGAGCAGTACTTC.

CDR3 amino acids: CASSLMGRGEKLFF. The CDR3 bases are TGTGCCAGCAGCTTAATGGGGAGAGGGGAAAAACTGTTTTTT. The V gene is TRBV7-9, the J gene TRBJ1-4; unclear D gene. The V end was cut by 2 bases, the J end by 8 bases, with 12 bases between. CDR3 length: 14 residues. Germline assignment: CDR1 SEHNR and CDR2 FQNEAQ (reference sequence). Based on the CDR3 plus reference TRBV7-9 and TRBJ1-4, the full variable domain is DTGVSQNPRHKITKRGQNVTFRCDPISEHNRLYWYRQTLGQGPEFLTYFQNEAQLEKSRLLSDRFSAERPKGSFSTLEIQRTEQGDSAMYLCASSLMGRGEKLFFGSGTQLSVL.

This chain links TRBV4-1 with TRBJ2-5; D perhaps matches TRBD2 (5 bases). Trimming removed 1 base at V and 2 bases at J, with 8 bases between. Germline CDR1 is MGHRA and CDR2 is YSYEKL. This CDR3 contains 14 residues. The CDR3 DNA sequence: TGCGCCAGCAGCCAAGCCGGACTGCAAGAGACCCAGTACTTC. This gives the protein CASSQAGLQETQYF.

J is TRBJ1-5 and V is TRBV6-6; the D is unclear. V gave up 6 bases and J gave up 4 bases, with 10 bases separating them. Germline lookup yields CDR1 MNHNY and CDR2 SVGAGI (reference sequence). The CDR3 runs to 13 residues. CDR3 sequence reads: CASRETGNQPQHF. The CDR3 coding sequence is TGTGCCAGCAGAGAAACCGGTAATCAGCCCCAGCATTTT.

This clone appeared a single time. The chain combines TRBV25-1 with TRBJ2-1; TRBD2 matches at 10 bases. V lost 5 bases to trimming and J lost 8 bases; unmatched junction nucleotides: 15. Germline assignment: CDR1 MGHDK and CDR2 SYGVNS. The CDR3 extends over 17 amino acids. The CDR3 reads CASSPFPGLAPGDEQFF. The CDR3 nucleotides read TGTGCCAGCAGTCCATTCCCGGGACTAGCGCCTGGGGATGAGCAGTTCTTC. The full variable domain, its missing parts supplied by reference TRBV25-1 and TRBJ2-1, is EADIYQTPRYLVIGTGKKITLECSQTMGHDKMYWYQQDPGMELHLIHYSYGVNSTEKGDLSSESTVSRIRTEHFPLTLESARPSHTSQYLCASSPFPGLAPGDEQFFGPGTRLTVL.

V is TRBV2 and J is TRBJ2-1; 9 nucleotides align to TRBD2. The trim removed 6 bases at V and 6 bases at J, leaving 18 bases unmatched. This CDR3 has 18 amino acids. CDR1 is SNHLY and CDR2 is FYNNEI in the germline V gene. The CDR3 spells CASRPGREGSGGPNEQFF. The CDR3 DNA follows: TGTGCCAGCAGGCCGGGCAGGGAAGGTAGCGGGGGACCCAATGAGCAGTTCTTC.

The chain carries TRBV28 and TRBJ2-7; possible D gene TRBD2, 6 bases. Trimming shortened V by 8 bases and J by 4 bases, and 15 bases separated the two germline ends. The CDR3 sequence is 13 residues long. In germline, CDR1 is MDHEN, CDR2 SYDVKM. The CDR3 loop reads CASGRDFPYEQYF. CDR3 in DNA: TGTGCCAGCGGCCGGGACTTCCCTTACGAGCAGTACTTC.

The genes are TRBV9 and TRBJ2-5, with D unresolved. The germline V and J ends were trimmed by 4 bases and 1 base, with 17 bases remaining between them. The CDR3 contains 16 residues. From germline, CDR1 is SGDLS and CDR2 YYNGEE. The CDR3 is CASSYGSRKTQETQYF. As DNA, the CDR3 is TGTGCCAGCAGCTACGGATCGAGGAAGACCCAAGAGACCCAGTACTTC.

The V gene is TRBV28, the J gene TRBJ2-2; the D gene is possibly TRBD1 (6 bases). The germline CDR1 and CDR2 sequences are MDHEN and SYDVKM. Trimming shortened V by 6 bases and J by 2 bases, and 13 bases separated the two germline ends. The CDR3 spans 15 residues. DNA for the CDR3: TGTGCCAGCAGCCTACAGGGCTCTAACACCGGGGAGCTGTTTTTT. It translates to CASSLQGSNTGELFF.

This clone was seen a few times. The chain combines TRBV6-5 with TRBJ1-2; 7 bases agree with TRBD1. The V and J ends lost 2 bases and 8 bases, in that order; junction bases with no gene match: 14. There are 16 residues in the CDR3. Germline V gives CDR1 MNHEY, CDR2 SVGAGI. In DNA form, the CDR3 reads TGTGCCAGCAGTTACGGTGGAGCGGACAGAGGGGGCGGCTACACCTTC. This codes for CASSYGGADRGGGYTF.

V usage is TRBV4-2 and J usage is TRBJ2-7; TRBD2 matches 11 bases. Germline loops: CDR1 LGHNA, CDR2 YNFKEQ. The junction had 4 bases not matched to a gene; V was cut back by 0 bases and J by 0 bases. The CDR3 contains 17 residues. CDR3 sequence reads: CASSQERGLADSYEQYF. The DNA of the CDR3 is TGTGCCAGCAGCCAAGAGAGGGGACTAGCGGACTCCTACGAGCAGTACTTC.

This clone showed up just a few times. The chain recombines TRBV4-1 with TRBJ2-3, with no clear D. V lost 0 bases to trimming and J lost 4 bases, with 11 bases between them. The germline CDR1 and CDR2 sequences are MGHRA and YSYEKL. The CDR3 has 15 amino acids. The CDR3 nucleotides read TGCGCCAGCAGCCAAGATACCGCGGTGGCAGATACGCAGTATTTT. It codes for CASSQDTAVADTQYF.

The chain has TRBV5-1 and TRBJ1-4; D may be TRBD1 (6 bases). V lost 2 bases and J lost 5, with 7 bases in between. The CDR3 has 13 residues. CDR1 is SGHRS and CDR2 is YFSETQ in the germline V gene. The CDR3, as DNA: TGCGCCAGCAGCTTAACAGGGAATGAAAAACTGTTTTTT. Its translation is CASSLTGNEKLFF.